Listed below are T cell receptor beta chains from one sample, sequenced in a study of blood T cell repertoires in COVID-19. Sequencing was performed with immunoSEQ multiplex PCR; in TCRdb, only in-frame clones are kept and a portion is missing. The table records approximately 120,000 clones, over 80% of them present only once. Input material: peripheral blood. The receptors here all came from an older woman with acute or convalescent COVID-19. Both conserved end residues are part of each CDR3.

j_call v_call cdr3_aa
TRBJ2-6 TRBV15 CATSRQASGANVLTF
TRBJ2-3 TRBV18 CASSPETHTDTQYF
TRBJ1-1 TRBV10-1 CASSGNKNTEAFF
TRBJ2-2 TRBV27 CASSLSRVPGELFF
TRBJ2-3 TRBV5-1 CASTIAGVTDTQYF
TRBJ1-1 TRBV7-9 CASSLDLGGTGTEAFF
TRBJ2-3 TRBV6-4 CASSDLTDSSTDTQYF
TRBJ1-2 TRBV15 CATSISGSGYTF
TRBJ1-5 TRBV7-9 CASSRGLLAASHSNQPQHF
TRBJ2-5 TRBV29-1 CSVNTEQETQYF
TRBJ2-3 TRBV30 CAWSAGTSAPPDTQYF
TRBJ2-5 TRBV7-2 CASSNAPRGRRETQYF
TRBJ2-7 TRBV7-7 CASSPSPSGREQYF
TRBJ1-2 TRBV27 CASSLSPRTGTDGYTF
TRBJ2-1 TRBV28 CASREDSARDNEQFF
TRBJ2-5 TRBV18 CASSPGLAETQYF
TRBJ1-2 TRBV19 CATTDRSYGYTF
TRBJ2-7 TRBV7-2 CASRPDRVREQYF
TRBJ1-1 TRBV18 CASSPSTGKNTEAFF
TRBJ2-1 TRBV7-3 CASSLRLAGPASDEQFF
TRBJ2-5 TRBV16 CASSLYDREETQYF
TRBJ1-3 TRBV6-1 CASSDKFGDTRNTIYF
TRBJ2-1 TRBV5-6 CASSYDRGHEQFF
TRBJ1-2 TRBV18 CASSPSSGVFYGYTF
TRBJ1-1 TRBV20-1 CSANKNTEAFF
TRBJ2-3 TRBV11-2 CASSALDTQYF
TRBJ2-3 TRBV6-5 CASRAPGLSTDTQYF
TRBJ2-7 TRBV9 CASSVGRGSYEQYF
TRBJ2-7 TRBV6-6 CASQAGAHYEQYF
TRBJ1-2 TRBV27 CASSGRSGGYTF
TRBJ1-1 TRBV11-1 CASSLADRMNTEAFF
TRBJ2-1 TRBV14 CASSFWTGDNEQFF
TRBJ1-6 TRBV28 CASSPVVSNSPLHF
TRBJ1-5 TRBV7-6 CASSLQGDSNQPQHF
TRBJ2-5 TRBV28 CASSRTSGGKTQYF